This T cell receptor beta chain is drawn from a study of lymphopenia after photon versus proton radiotherapy. The CDR3 contains 14 residues. Trimming took 4 bases from V and 5 from J; bases not matched to a gene: 6. Germline CDR1 reads SGHTA; CDR2 reads FQGTGA. Sequencing used immunoSEQ multiplex PCR; TCRdb keeps in-frame clones, though not all of them. Here the sample spans about 14,000 clones, 65% to 85% being singletons. General study results and limits: Oligoclonal CD8+ Temra expansion after nadir drove photon patients' diversity drop. Better survival with proton therapy was suggested as possible, not demonstrated.

A note on this clone: What it binds is unknown.

The TCR comes from a man in his fifties with gastric cancer. The V and J genes are TRBV7-3 and TRBJ2-3; 7 positions agree with TRBD2. The input for sequencing was peripheral blood, taken from a patient treated with photon-based radiotherapy. The CDR3 DNA reads TGTGCCAGCAGCTCCGGACTAGTCGGAGATACGCAGTATTTT. Protein: CASSSGLVGDTQYF.